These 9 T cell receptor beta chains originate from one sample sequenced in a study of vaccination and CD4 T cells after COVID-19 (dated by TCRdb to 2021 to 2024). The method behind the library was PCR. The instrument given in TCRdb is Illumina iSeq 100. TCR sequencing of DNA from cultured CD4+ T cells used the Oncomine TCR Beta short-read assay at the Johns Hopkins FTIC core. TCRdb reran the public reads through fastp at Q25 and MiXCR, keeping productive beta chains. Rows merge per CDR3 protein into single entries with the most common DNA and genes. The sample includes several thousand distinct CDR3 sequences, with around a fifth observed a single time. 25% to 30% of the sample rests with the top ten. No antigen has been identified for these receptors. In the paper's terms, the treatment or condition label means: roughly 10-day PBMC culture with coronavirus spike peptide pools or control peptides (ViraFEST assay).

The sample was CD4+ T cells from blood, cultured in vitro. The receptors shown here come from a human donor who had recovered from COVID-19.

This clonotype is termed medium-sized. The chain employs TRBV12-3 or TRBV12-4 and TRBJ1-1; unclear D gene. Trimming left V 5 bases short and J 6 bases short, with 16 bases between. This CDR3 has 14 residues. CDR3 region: CASSALLRGAEAFF. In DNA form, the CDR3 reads TGTGCCAGCAGTGCACTACTCAGAGGCGCTGAAGCTTTCTTT.

The CDR3 reads CATSVRAGGPGDTQYF. Written as DNA, the CDR3 is TGTGCCACCAGTGTGAGAGCGGGGGGGCCTGGAGATACGCAGTATTTT. This chain uses TRBV24-1 with TRBJ2-3; 10 nucleotides align to TRBD2. Germline V gene sequence: CDR1 KGHDR, CDR2 SFDVKD. The trim removed 5 bases at V and 5 bases at J, leaving 9 bases unmatched. The CDR3 is made up of 16 amino acids.

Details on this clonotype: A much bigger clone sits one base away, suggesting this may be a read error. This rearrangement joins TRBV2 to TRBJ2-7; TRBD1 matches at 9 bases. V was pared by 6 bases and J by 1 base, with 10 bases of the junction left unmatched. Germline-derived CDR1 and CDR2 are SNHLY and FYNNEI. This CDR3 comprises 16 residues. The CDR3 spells CASRVFETGGSYEQYF. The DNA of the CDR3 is TGTGCCAGCAGGGTCTTCGAGACAGGGGGGTCCTACGAGCAGTACTTC.

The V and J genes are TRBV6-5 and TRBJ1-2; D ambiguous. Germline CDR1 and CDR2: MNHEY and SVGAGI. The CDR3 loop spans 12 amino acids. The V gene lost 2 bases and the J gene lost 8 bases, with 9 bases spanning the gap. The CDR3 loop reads CASSYLTSGYTF. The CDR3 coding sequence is TGTGCCAGCAGTTACCTGACATCGGGCTACACCTTC.

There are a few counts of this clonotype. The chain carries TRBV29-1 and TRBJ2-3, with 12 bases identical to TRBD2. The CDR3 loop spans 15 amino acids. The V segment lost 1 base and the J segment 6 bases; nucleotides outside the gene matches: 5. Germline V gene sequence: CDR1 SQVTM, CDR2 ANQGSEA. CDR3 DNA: TGCAGCGTTGAAGGTCTAGCGGGGGGGCTGGATACGCAGTATTTT. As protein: CSVEGLAGGLDTQYF.

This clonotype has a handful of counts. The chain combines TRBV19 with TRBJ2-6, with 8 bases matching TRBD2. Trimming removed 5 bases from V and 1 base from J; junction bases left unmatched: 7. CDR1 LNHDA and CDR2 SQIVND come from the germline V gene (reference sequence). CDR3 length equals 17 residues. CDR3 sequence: CASSLGREGSGANVLTF. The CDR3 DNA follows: TGTGCCAGTAGTCTAGGACGGGAGGGGTCTGGGGCCAACGTCCTGACTTTC.

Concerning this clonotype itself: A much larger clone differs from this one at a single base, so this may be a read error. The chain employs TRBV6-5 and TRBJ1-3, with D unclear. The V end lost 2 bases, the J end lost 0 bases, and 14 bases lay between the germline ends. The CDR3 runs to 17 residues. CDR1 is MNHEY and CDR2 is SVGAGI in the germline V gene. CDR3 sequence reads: CASSYDTGMSSGNTIYF. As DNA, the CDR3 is TGTGCCAGCAGTTACGACACGGGGATGAGCTCTGGAAACACCATATATTTT.

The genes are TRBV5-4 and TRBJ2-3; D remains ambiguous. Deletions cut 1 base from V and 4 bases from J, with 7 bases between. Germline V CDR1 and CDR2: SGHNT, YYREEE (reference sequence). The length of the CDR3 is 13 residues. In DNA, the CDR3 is TGTGCCAGCAGCTTGAGCAGGTCAGATACGCAGTATTTT. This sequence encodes CASSLSRSDTQYF.

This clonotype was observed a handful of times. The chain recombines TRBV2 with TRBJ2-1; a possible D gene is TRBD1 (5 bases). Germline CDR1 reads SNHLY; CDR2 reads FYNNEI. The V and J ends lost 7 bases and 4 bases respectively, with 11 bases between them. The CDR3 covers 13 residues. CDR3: CASKGRVYNEQFF. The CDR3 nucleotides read TGTGCCAGCAAGGGCAGGGTATACAATGAGCAGTTCTTC.